The clone carrying this TCR beta chain was detected many times. The target antigen is unknown. The data were taken from a study of T cell repertoires in cytomegalovirus infection. Whole-study findings and limits: The ex vivo response showed dominance by HLA-C-restricted CMV-specific TCR beta clonotypes.

In TCRdb, the reads were re-called with MiXCR into one record per CDR3 protein. The sample consists of fewer than 250,000 distinct CDR3 sequences, roughly 12% of them appearing once. This CDR3 contains 16 residues. The V segment lost 6 bases and the J segment 9 bases; nucleotides outside the gene matches: 8. Germline V CDR1 and CDR2: SGHTA, FQGNSA. This receptor was identified in a human donor in good health (CMV status not recorded). Some clones in this sample may be carry-over from other donors' samples. The material sequenced was PBMCs. The rearrangement joins TRBV7-2 to TRBJ2-1, with 16 nucleotides matching TRBD2. CDR3 nucleotides: TGTGCCAGCAGTCCGGGACTAGCGGGGGGGCCGAGTGAGCAGTTCTTC. It encodes CASSPGLAGGPSEQFF.